This TCR beta chain was sequenced for a study of T-cell reconstitution after alpha-beta-depleted transplantation in children. A library of TCRbeta sequences, prepared with unique molecular identifiers, was generated. TCRdb recomputed calls from the PCR reads with MiXCR, one row per CDR3 protein. The sample holds 700,000 to 950,000 distinct CDR3 sequences, roughly 15% seen once. The sequence was obtained from a male patient younger than 18 who had a stem cell transplant for acute lymphoblastic leukemia, so the T cells may come from the graft donor. The sequenced sample was PBMCs, mostly from graft donor cells, obtained 360 days after TCRalphabeta/CD19-depleted stem cell transplant.

As DNA, the CDR3 is TGTGCCAGCAGCTTCCCTGGGACTAGCGGGAGACCCAAAAACATTCAGTACTTC. Protein: CASSFPGTSGRPKNIQYF. V is TRBV11-2 and J is TRBJ2-4; 14 nucleotides match TRBD2. CDR1 is SGHAT and CDR2 is FQNNGV in the germline V gene. This CDR3 has 18 residues. Germline trimming cut 3 bases from V and 2 bases from J; bases unmatched to any gene: 6.